Listed here are 16 T cell receptor beta chains from one sample, sequenced in a study of identical twins. From the 5' RACE reads, TCRdb called clonotypes with MiXCR, one entry per CDR3 protein. Counted here are about 690,000 distinct CDR3 sequences, about 20% occurring once; the ten biggest clones make up about 4.5%. This same sample was also part of a study on T cells expressing NK-cell markers.

The sequenced material came from PBMCs. Every receptor here comes from a young woman in good health.

The chain is built from TRBV9 and TRBJ2-1; no definite D call. V dropped 0 bases and J dropped 8 bases, with 3 bases sitting between them. CDR1 is SGDLS and CDR2 is YYNGEE in the germline V gene. The CDR3 runs 11 residues. In DNA form, the CDR3 reads TGTGCCAGCAGCGTAGAATATGAGCAGTTCTTC. Amino acids: CASSVEYEQFF.

The genes are TRBV20-1 and TRBJ2-1; perhaps TRBD2 as D (6 bases). CDR3 size: 16 residues. The V end was cut by 2 bases, the J end by 8 bases, with 22 bases between. CDR1 and CDR2 from the germline V gene are DFQATT and SNEGSKA (reference sequence). CDR3 in DNA: TGCAGTGCTAGATACCCTCGCGACGGGAGTAACGATGAGCAGTTCTTC. It is translated as CSARYPRDGSNDEQFF.

V gene TRBV11-2 combines with J gene TRBJ2-7; D gene unclear. The V gene's germline CDR1 is SGHAT and CDR2 FQNNGV. The CDR3 is 14 amino acids. Trimming removed 7 bases at V and 0 bases at J, with 13 bases between. Written as DNA, the CDR3 is TGTGCCAGCACTCCTCAAGCGCCCTCCTACGAGCAGTACTTC. Protein sequence: CASTPQAPSYEQYF.

In its sample, this clonotype was seen many times. The chain uses TRBV12-3 or TRBV12-4 and TRBJ2-1, with 7 positions matching TRBD1. The CDR3 length is 15 residues. Germline trimming cut 6 bases from V and 4 bases from J; bases unmatched to any gene: 9. CDR3: CASSSTGPVYNEQFF. The DNA for the CDR3 is TGTGCCAGCAGCTCGACAGGGCCAGTTTACAATGAGCAGTTCTTC.

This sequence joins TRBV12-3 or TRBV12-4 and TRBJ2-1, with D possibly matching TRBD2 (6 bases). The CDR3 is 13 residues long. The V end was cut by 6 bases, the J end by 7 bases, with 13 bases between. Here the CDR3 DNA reads TGTGCCAGCAGCCAGACTAGTAGGAATGAGCAGTTCTTC. Translated: CASSQTSRNEQFF.

The sample holds a few counts of this clonotype. The rearrangement links TRBV12-3 or TRBV12-4 to TRBJ2-5, with TRBD2 identical over 10 bases. The V and J ends lost 6 bases and 5 bases, in that order; junction bases with no gene match: 12. The CDR3 spans 16 residues. The CDR3, as DNA: TGTGCCAGCAGGGGAGGACTAGCGGTCGGTCGGGAGACCCAGTACTTC. It encodes CASRGGLAVGRETQYF.

In its sample, this clonotype was seen a few times. V usage is TRBV10-2 and J usage is TRBJ2-1; D is unresolved. Between the trimmed V and J ends, which lost 11 bases and 8 bases, there was a span of 13 bases. The CDR3 runs 11 residues. Germline lookup yields CDR1 WSHSY and CDR2 SAAADI. Here the CDR3 reads CAAWIGDEQFF. CDR3 nucleotide sequence: TGCGCCGCCTGGATCGGCGATGAGCAGTTCTTC.

The chain combines TRBV20-1 with TRBJ2-7, with TRBD2 matching over 13 bases. J lost 4 bases, V lost 6 bases, and 9 bases had no gene match. The germline CDR1 and CDR2 sequences are DFQATT and SNEGSKA (reference sequence). The CDR3 is 15 amino acids. In DNA, the CDR3 is TGCAGTGCGGCGCCACGGACTAGCGGGAGTTACGAGCAGTACTTC. It is translated as CSAAPRTSGSYEQYF.

The chain recombines TRBV7-6 with TRBJ2-5; 8 bases align to TRBD1. This CDR3 is 15 amino acids long. CDR1 and CDR2 (germline): SGHVS, FNYEAQ. The V gene end was trimmed by 3 bases and the J gene end by 1 base; junction bases not matched to a gene: 4. CDR3 sequence: CASSLGDRTQETQYF. The CDR3 bases are TGTGCCAGCAGCTTGGGGGACAGGACCCAAGAGACCCAGTACTTC.

The rearrangement links TRBV29-1 to TRBJ1-1; TRBD1 is a possible D gene (6 bases). V was shortened by 4 bases and J by 4 bases, with 10 bases between the two germline ends. Germline CDR1 and CDR2: SQVTM and ANQGSEA. This CDR3 has 12 residues. The chain's CDR3 is CSVAGGGTEAFF. The CDR3 nucleotides read TGCAGCGTTGCTGGAGGGGGCACTGAAGCTTTCTTT.

This sequence joins TRBV5-1 and TRBJ2-3; 13 positions agree with TRBD2. Trimming took 2 bases from V and 6 from J; bases not matched to a gene: 12. This CDR3 comprises 18 residues. Germline V gene data show CDR1 as SGHRS and CDR2 as YFSETQ. Written as DNA, the CDR3 is TGCGCCAGCAGCTTCTCCGTACTAGCGGGAGGGCCTTGGGATACGCAGTATTTT. This sequence encodes CASSFSVLAGGPWDTQYF.

The genes are TRBV9 and TRBJ2-1; TRBD1 is a possible D gene (5 bases). Trimming left V 6 bases short and J 0 bases short, with 13 bases between. Per germline, CDR1 SGDLS and CDR2 YYNGEE. The length of the CDR3 is 15 residues. The CDR3 DNA follows: TGTGCCAGCAAAAGGGGTCCAAGCTCCTACAATGAGCAGTTCTTC. Its translation: CASKRGPSSYNEQFF.

The chain links TRBV29-1 to TRBJ2-3; D not resolved. Trimming left V 3 bases short and J 2 bases short, with 12 bases between. Looked up from germline, CDR1 is SQVTM and CDR2 is ANQGSEA. The CDR3 runs to 14 residues. The CDR3 spells CSVDRENLTDTQYF. As DNA, the CDR3 is TGCAGCGTTGATAGGGAAAACCTCACAGATACGCAGTATTTT.

This clonotype occurred a few times. The V call is TRBV20-1, the J call TRBJ2-3; 11 nucleotides match TRBD1. This CDR3 contains 14 residues. The V segment lost 7 bases and the J segment 5 bases; nucleotides outside the gene matches: 8. Germline V CDR1 and CDR2: DFQATT, SNEGSKA (reference sequence). CDR3 DNA: TGCAGTGGGGGGACAGGGGGGTTCGTAGATACGCAGTATTTT. Its protein product is CSGGTGGFVDTQYF.

The table lists this clonotype with a few counts. The V call is TRBV18, the J call TRBJ2-1; D tentatively fits TRBD1 or TRBD2 (5 bases each). CDR3 size: 14 residues. CDR1 and CDR2 (germline): KGHSH, LQKENI. The germline V and J ends were trimmed by 1 base and 4 bases, with 8 bases remaining between them. This chain's CDR3 is CASSPQGRYNEQFF. The CDR3 DNA follows: TGTGCCAGCTCACCACAGGGGAGATACAATGAGCAGTTCTTC. Looking up the rest from reference TRBV18 and TRBJ2-1 gives the full variable domain: NAGVMQNPRHLVRRRGQEARLRCSPMKGHSHVYWYRQLPEEGLKFMVYLQKENIIDESGMPKERFSAEFPKEGPSILRIQQVVRGDSAAYFCASSPQGRYNEQFFGPGTRLTVL.

This clonotype was counted ten times or more. The rearrangement links TRBV20-1 to TRBJ2-7; TRBD2 aligns across 8 bases. Germline lookup yields CDR1 DFQATT and CDR2 SNEGSKA (reference sequence). V trimming: 5 bases; J trimming: 6 bases; junction bases outside the gene matches: 6. The CDR3 length is 12 residues. This chain's CDR3 is CSAYHTSGEQYF. The CDR3 DNA follows: TGCAGTGCTTACCATACTAGCGGCGAGCAGTACTTC.